This T cell receptor beta chain is drawn from a study of follicular helper T cells after annual influenza vaccination. Here immunoSEQ multiplex PCR was the method, and the copy in TCRdb shows in-frame clones only, minus some. The repertoire holds 1,300 or so clones, with over 65% as singletons. The CDR3 totals 15 residues. Germline V gene data show CDR1 as SGHTA and CDR2 as FQGNSA. The V end was cut by 2 bases, the J end by 6 bases, with 13 bases between. Time point given: 2014-2015 season, 7 days after vaccination. V and J are TRBV7-2 and TRBJ1-4; a possible D gene is TRBD1 (5 bases). This sample comprised CXCR5+ CD38+ circulating T follicular helper cells from blood, obtained 7 days after influenza vaccination. The subset: circulating Tfh, non-naive CD4+CXCR5+PD-1+ (ICOS+CD38+ or ICOS-CD38-). The sequence came from an adult who received the influenza vaccine. CDR3 sequence reads: CASSLTGRWDEKLFF. The CDR3 coding sequence is TGTGCCAGCAGCTTAACGGGACGTTGGGATGAAAAACTGTTTTTT.